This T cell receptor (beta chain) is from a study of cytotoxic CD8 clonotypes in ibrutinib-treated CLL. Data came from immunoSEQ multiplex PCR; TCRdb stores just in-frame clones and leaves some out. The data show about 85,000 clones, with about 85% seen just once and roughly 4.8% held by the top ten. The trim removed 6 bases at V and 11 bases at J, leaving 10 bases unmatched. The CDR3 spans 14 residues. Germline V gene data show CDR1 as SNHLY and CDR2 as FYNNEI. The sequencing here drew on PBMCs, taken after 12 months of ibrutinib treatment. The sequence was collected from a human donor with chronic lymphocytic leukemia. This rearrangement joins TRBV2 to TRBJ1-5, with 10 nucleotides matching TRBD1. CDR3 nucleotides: TGTGCCAGCAGCGCCGGGACAGGGGATTGGTCCCAGCATTTT. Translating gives CASSAGTGDWSQHF.